This entry describes one TCR beta chain. The target antigen is unknown. This entry belongs to a study of cytomegalovirus exposure and HLA in healthy donors. Study findings and constraints: It was reported that the classifier diagnosed cytomegalovirus status with high specificity and sensitivity in both the original and validation cohorts.

CDR3 size: 15 residues. V lost 3 bases to trimming and J lost 1 base, with 13 bases between them. Germline-derived CDR1 and CDR2 are LNHNV and YYDKDF (reference sequence). The PCR was carried out with 60 Vbeta primers and 13 Jbeta primers. Using immunoSEQ multiplex PCR, the repertoire was profiled, and TCRdb retains in-frame clones only, with some absent. The sample comprises approximately 180,000 clones, 70% to 85% of which are singletons, and 4.8% rests with the top ten. The sequence was collected from a man younger than 35 in good health and CMV-seronegative. V gene TRBV15 combines with J gene TRBJ2-7, with D uncertain. Sequenced: PBMCs. CDR3 DNA: TGTGCCACCAGCAGCCCCCGCGAGGATTCCTACGAGCAGTACTTC. Protein product: CATSSPREDSYEQYF.